Listed below are T cell receptor beta chains from one sample, sequenced in a study of blood T cell repertoires in COVID-19. TCRdb's copy holds only in-frame clones and misses some; the assay was immunoSEQ multiplex PCR. This table has over 200,000 clones, 80% to 90% appearing once. The specimen was PBMCs or T cells enriched from blood (not recorded which). The receptors shown here come from a woman aged 50 to 65 who had recovered from COVID-19. CDR3s include the opening cysteine and the closing phenylalanine or tryptophan.

v_gene	j_gene	CDR3aa
TRBV3-1/TRBV3-2	TRBJ1-3	CASSPRGGNTIYF
TRBV28	TRBJ2-1	CASSTPLAGGPQNEQFF
TRBV11-2	TRBJ1-4	CASSEGSGEKLFF
TRBV2	TRBJ2-7	CASSGDSRSYEQYF
TRBV3-1/TRBV3-2	TRBJ1-4	CASSHGTGGEKLFF
TRBV28	TRBJ2-3	CASSFAATDTQYF
TRBV28	TRBJ2-2	CASSLASRGEWLVTGELFF
TRBV10-1	TRBJ2-1	CASSETSGNEQFF
TRBV6-5	TRBJ2-2	CASSTIHLEELFF
TRBV28	TRBJ1-1	CASSPRDRNTEAFF
TRBV11-2	TRBJ1-5	CASSLTAGRIQPQHF
TRBV28	TRBJ2-7	CASKTGGTSSYEQYF
TRBV18	TRBJ2-3	CASSPSWSPGVGADTQYF